This passage covers 7 T cell receptor beta chains from one sample sequenced in a study of T cell changes during pregnancy in multiple sclerosis. TCRdb's copy holds only in-frame clones and misses some; the assay was immunoSEQ multiplex PCR. The sample lists roughly 24,000 clones; more than 85% were seen once. The sequences come from CD4+ T cells from peripheral blood mononuclear cells, collected in the second trimester of pregnancy. The receptors were gathered from a female donor in good health, enrolled as a control in a pregnancy study.

CDR3 sequence (DNA): TGTGCCAGTAGTATACAGGGATCCGGGGAGCTGTTTTTT. Translating it yields CASSIQGSGELFF. The chain recombines TRBV19 with TRBJ2-2, with D possibly matching TRBD1 (5 bases). V shed 2 bases and J shed 6 bases, with 7 bases lying between them. The CDR3 runs 13 residues. Germline V gene lookup returns CDR1 LNHDA and CDR2 SQIVND (reference sequence).

V gene TRBV4-3 combines with J gene TRBJ1-2; 8 nucleotides match TRBD1. After removal of 5 bases from V and 7 bases from J, the junction contained 9 bases not matched to a gene. The CDR3 has 14 residues. Germline assignment: CDR1 LGHNA and CDR2 YSLEER. The CDR3 protein is CASSERGTGGGYTF. The CDR3 DNA is TGCGCCAGCAGCGAAAGAGGTACAGGGGGTGGCTACACCTTC.

For the CDR3, the DNA is TGTGCCAGCAGTCGCGCCGGCGAGCAGTACTTC. This translates into CASSRAGEQYF. The chain uses TRBV27 and TRBJ2-7; D is ambiguous. Germline V gene sequence: CDR1 MNHEY, CDR2 SMNVEV (reference sequence). Trimming removed 5 bases at V and 6 bases at J, with 8 bases between. The CDR3 extends over 11 amino acids.

This clone was picked up a small number of times. The chain has TRBV7-6 and TRBJ2-2; a possible D gene is TRBD2 (5 bases). The CDR3 is made up of 14 amino acids. Germline loops: CDR1 SGHVS, CDR2 FNYEAQ. Trimming removed 4 bases from V and 5 bases from J, with 11 bases in between. CDR3 sequence: CASSSGSGTGELFF. The CDR3 DNA follows: TGTGCCAGCAGCTCGGGGTCTGGTACCGGGGAGCTGTTTTTT.

This CDR3 is CASGLTAPWRYEQYF. The DNA of the CDR3 is TGTGCTAGTGGTTTGACCGCCCCTTGGAGATACGAGCAGTACTTC. V is TRBV12-5 and J is TRBJ2-7; D is unclear. Germline-derived CDR1 and CDR2 are LGHNT and FRNRAP. This CDR3 comprises 15 residues. Trimming left V 2 bases short and J 4 bases short, with 15 bases between.

CDR3 bases: TGTGCCAGCAGCCCGGGACTAGCTCTACTAAGAGATACGCAGTATTTT. Translation gives CASSPGLALLRDTQYF. The rearrangement links TRBV7-9 to TRBJ2-3, with 9 bases aligning to TRBD2. CDR1 and CDR2 from the germline V gene are SEHNR and FQNEAQ (reference sequence). The CDR3 consists of 16 residues. V lost 5 bases to trimming and J lost 5 bases; unmatched junction nucleotides: 11.

The chain links TRBV10-3 to TRBJ2-2; 9 positions match TRBD1. The CDR3 length is 18 residues. Per germline, CDR1 ENHRY and CDR2 SYGVKD. Unmatched junction bases numbered 6, after V lost 0 bases and J lost 1 base. This CDR3 reads CAISESDRGELNTGELFF. The CDR3 region has the DNA TGTGCCATCAGTGAGTCGGACAGGGGCGAATTGAACACCGGGGAGCTGTTTTTT.